This entry is about one TCR beta chain. This clonotype was picked up a small number of times. Its antigen specificity is not known. The sample holds no much larger clone one base away, and base qualities are not on file. These data come from a study of identical twins (dated by TCRdb to about 2016). A note on the overall study: To test whether fetal clonotypes persist, this study deep-sequenced TCR alpha and beta repertoires from monozygotic twins, from unrelated adults of various ages, and from cord blood. To rule out contamination, the twin experiments were replicated at different times with different library preparation protocols. On the study overall, not on this receptor specifically: Out-of-frame TCR alpha sharing in monozygotic twins was systematically underestimated by recombination models, whereas sharing between unrelated individuals was in agreement with the recombination models. Out-of-frame TCR alpha sequences shared between twins showed an excess of low generation-probability sequences compared with coincidental sharing between unrelated individuals. Conclusions relied on cross-sectional statistical analysis, since the same donors could not be followed over many years. Zero-insertion analyses could be partly confounded by invariant T cells such as MAIT and iNKT, although diverse VJ usage argued against such confounding for most clonotypes. Fewer insertions were carried by abundant cord blood beta clonotypes, a similar but weaker trend appeared in young adult naive repertoires, and no such trend appeared in memory repertoires. The excess sharing between twins in beta out-of-frame sequences was weaker because fewer shared sequences reduced the signal-to-noise ratio.

Only healthy Caucasian donors were included. The twin cohort consisted of three pairs of female monozygotic twins, all aged roughly 18 to 30 years. RNA for TCR libraries was isolated from peripheral blood mononuclear cells. Including the terminal cysteine and phenylalanine, the CDR3 comprises 14 residues. CDR3 DNA only is kept here, 42 bases in frame from base 1. V is shortened by 6 bases, J by 1 base, and the region joining them spans 12 bases. The germline V gene gives CDR1 as MNHNS and CDR2 as SASEGT. Library creation used 5' RACE. Sequencing took place on an Illumina HiSeq 2000. Template switching introduced a universal primer binding site; the final cDNA contained a unique molecular identifier, enabling accurate counting of TCR cDNA molecules. First-strand cDNA for TCR alpha and beta chains was synthesized from specific primers in the conserved constant-segment region. To control for contamination, every cDNA library was double barcoded, receiving both a SMART-Mk sample barcode and Illumina barcodes. TruSeq adapter sequences, together with Illumina sample barcodes, were added in two successive PCR steps. Sequencing of the TCR alpha and beta cDNA libraries was done on the Illumina HiSeq platform using custom primers. In the source study's methods: Raw reads were processed with MiGEC to extract unique molecular identifiers, and MiXCR was used to determine CDR3 positions. Recombination models were inferred per individual with the repgenHMM and IGoR tools using an EM algorithm. The analysis of shared clonotypes was done with the tcR package in R, with sharing normalized by the product of cloneset sizes. To study raw recombination without the effects of thymic and clonal selection, out-of-frame nonproductive sequences were analyzed. TCRdb reran the public reads through fastp at Q25 and MiXCR, keeping productive beta chains. Rows with one shared CDR3 protein collapse into an entry with the most common genes and DNA. Here the V and J calls rest on TCRdb's processing, not on the authors' analysis. The sample table shows some 500,000 distinct CDR3 sequences, and roughly 9.5% are seen once. Roughly 3% of the sample lies in the top ten.

The same specimen was also included in a second study, on yellow fever vaccine responses in identical twins. The second study also describes: The T cell response to vaccination in identical twins was reported by the authors to appear partly convergent and partly personalized. The study precisely tracked vaccine-responding T cell clones in identical twins.

Recombination connected TRBV6-1 to TRBJ1-1; a tentative D match to TRBD1 spans 5 bases. The sequence was obtained from a woman younger than 30 in good health. The sample was PBMCs. The bases are TGTGCCAGCAGCTCCGACAGTGCGAACACTGAAGCTTTCTTT. Its amino acids are CASSSDSANTEAFF.